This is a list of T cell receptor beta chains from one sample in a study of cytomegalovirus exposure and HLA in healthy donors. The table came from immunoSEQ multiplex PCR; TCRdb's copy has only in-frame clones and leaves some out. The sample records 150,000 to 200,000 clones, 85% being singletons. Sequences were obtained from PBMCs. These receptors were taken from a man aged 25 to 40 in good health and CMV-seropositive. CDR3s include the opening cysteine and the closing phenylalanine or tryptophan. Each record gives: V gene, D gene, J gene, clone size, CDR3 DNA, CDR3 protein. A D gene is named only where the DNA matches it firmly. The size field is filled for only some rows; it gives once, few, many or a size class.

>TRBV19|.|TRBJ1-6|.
TGTGCCAGTAGTCGCGGCGTGGAGAATTCACCCCTCCACTTT
CASSRGVENSPLHF
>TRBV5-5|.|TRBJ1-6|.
TGTGCCAGCAGCTGGGGAGACGGCATAAATTCACCCCTCCACTTT
CASSWGDGINSPLHF
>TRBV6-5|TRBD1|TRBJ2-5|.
TGTGCCAGCAGTCCACAGGGGGCATTAGTGGAGACCCAGTACTTC
CASSPQGALVETQYF
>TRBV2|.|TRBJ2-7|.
TGTGCCAGCAGTCCTCTCCGGGAGCAGTACTTC
CASSPLREQYF
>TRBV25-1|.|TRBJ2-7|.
TGTGCCAGCAGTGAAAGTTTCCGGGTACACTTCGCCTGGGAGCAGTACTTC
CASSESFRVHFAWEQYF
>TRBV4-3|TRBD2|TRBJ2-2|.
TGCGCCAGCAGCCATGTGACTAGCGGGGGGTACACCGGGGAGCTGTTTTTT
CASSHVTSGGYTGELFF
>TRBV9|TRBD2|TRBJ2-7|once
TGTGCCAGCAGCGTTGCGGGGGGACCCTACGAGCAGTACTTC
CASSVAGGPYEQYF
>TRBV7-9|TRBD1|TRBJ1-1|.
TGTGCCAGCAGCCCGGGACAGTTGAGGGACACTGAAGCTTTCTTT
CASSPGQLRDTEAFF
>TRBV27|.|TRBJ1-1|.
TGTGCCAGCAGAACCACAGGGAGGGGGAACACTGAAGCTTTCTTT
CASRTTGRGNTEAFF
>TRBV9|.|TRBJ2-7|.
TGTGCCAGCAGCCCCCCCCAATGGTCAGAAAGCTCCTACGAGCAGTACTTC
CASSPPQWSESSYEQYF
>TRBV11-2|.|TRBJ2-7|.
TGTGCCAGCAGCTTTCCGGCCAGAGCAGGGGAGCAGTACTTC
CASSFPARAGEQYF
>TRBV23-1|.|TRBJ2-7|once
TGCGCCAGCAGTCAAGGCAGGTCCAACCTCGGTTACGAGCAGTACTTC
CASSQGRSNLGYEQYF
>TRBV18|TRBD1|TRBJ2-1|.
TGTGCCAGCTCACCACGTCAGGGGGCCCCTTTATCCTACAATGAGCAGTTCTTC
CASSPRQGAPLSYNEQFF
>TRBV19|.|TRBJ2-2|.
TGTGCCAGTAGTGAGTTCTGGGTAGGAGCCGGGGAGCTGTTTTTT
CASSEFWVGAGELFF
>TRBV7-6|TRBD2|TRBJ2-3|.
TGTGCCAGCAGCCCGACGACTAGCGGGGGTCCCCTAGATACGCAGTATTTT
CASSPTTSGGPLDTQYF
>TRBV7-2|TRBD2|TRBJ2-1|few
TGTGCCAGCAGCAACCAGCGGGGGTCTCATGAGCAGTTCTTC
CASSNQRGSHEQFF
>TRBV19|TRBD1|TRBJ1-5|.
TGTGCCAGTAGTCTGGACAGGGAGGGGAATCAGCCCCAGCATTTT
CASSLDREGNQPQHF
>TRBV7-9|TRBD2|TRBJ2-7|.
TGTGCCAGCAGCACCGGGACTAGCGATTTCTACGAGCAGTACTTC
CASSTGTSDFYEQYF
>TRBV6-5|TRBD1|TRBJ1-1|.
TGTGCCAGCAGTTACACTAAGGGGGCTCGAACTGAAGCTTTCTTT
CASSYTKGARTEAFF
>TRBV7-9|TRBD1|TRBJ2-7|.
TGTGCCAGCAGCTCAATACGGGGGGACAGGGTTGAAGAGCAGTACTTC
CASSSIRGDRVEEQYF
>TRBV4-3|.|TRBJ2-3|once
TGCGCCAGCAGCCAAGACAGGGAAGGAGATACGCAGTATTTT
CASSQDREGDTQYF
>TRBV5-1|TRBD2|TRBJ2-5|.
TGCGCCAGCAGCTTGAATAGCGGGTCCGGTTCGGAGACCCAGTACTTC
CASSLNSGSGSETQYF
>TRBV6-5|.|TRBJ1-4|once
TGTGCCAGCAGTTACTCCTGGACAAACGTCGAAAAACTGTTTTTT
CASSYSWTNVEKLFF
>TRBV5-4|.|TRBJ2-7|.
TGTGCCAGCAGCATTTCTCCCTACGAGCAGTACTTC
CASSISPYEQYF
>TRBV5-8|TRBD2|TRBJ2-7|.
TGTGCCAGCAGCCGGACGGGGGGGCCCGAGCAGTACTTC
CASSRTGGPEQYF
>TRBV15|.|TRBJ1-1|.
TGTGCCACCAGCAGCCCGAACAGGGTCCGGAACACTGAAGCTTTCTTT
CATSSPNRVRNTEAFF
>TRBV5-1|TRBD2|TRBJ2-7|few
TGCGCCAGCAGCCCACTAGCGGGGGGAGGTAGCGAGCAGTACTTC
CASSPLAGGGSEQYF
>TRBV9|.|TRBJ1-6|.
TGTGCCAGCAGCCCACAGGGTGAAAATTCACCCCTCCACTTT
CASSPQGENSPLHF
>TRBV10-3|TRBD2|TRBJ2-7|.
TGTGCCATCCGACTAGCGGGGGCCTCCTACGAGCAGTACTTC
CAIRLAGASYEQYF
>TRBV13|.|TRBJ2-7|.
TGTGCCAGCAGCTTAGGGCTCGGGGACGAGCAGTACTTC
CASSLGLGDEQYF
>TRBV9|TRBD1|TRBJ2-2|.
TGTGCCAGCAGCCCCTGGACAGGGCAAACCGGGGAGCTGTTTTTT
CASSPWTGQTGELFF
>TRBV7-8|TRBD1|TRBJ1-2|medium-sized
TGTGCCAGCAGCTTATGGGACAGGGGGCACTACGGCTACACCTTC
CASSLWDRGHYGYTF
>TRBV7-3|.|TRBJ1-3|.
TGTGCCAGCAGCTTGGAAGAGACAGGCCACACCATATATTTT
CASSLEETGHTIYF
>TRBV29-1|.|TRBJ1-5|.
TGCAGCGTTGAAGACGGGAATCAGCCCCAGCATTTT
CSVEDGNQPQHF
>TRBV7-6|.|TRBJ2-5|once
TGTGCCAGCAGCGCCCAGCAAGAGACCCAGTACTTC
CASSAQQETQYF
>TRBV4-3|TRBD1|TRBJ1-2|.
TGCGCCAGCAGCCAAGTAGTCGGGACAGGGCATGGCTACACCTTC
CASSQVVGTGHGYTF
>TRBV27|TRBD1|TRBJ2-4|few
TGTGCCAGCAGTCGAGCAGGGGGTATCGAAAACATTCAGTACTTC
CASSRAGGIENIQYF
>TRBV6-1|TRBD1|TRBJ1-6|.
TGTGCCAGCAGCGGGGACAGGGAAAGTTCACCCCTCCACTTT
CASSGDRESSPLHF
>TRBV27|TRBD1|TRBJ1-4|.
TGTGCCAGCAGCCGCGACAGGGTTAATGAAAAACTGTTTTTT
CASSRDRVNEKLFF
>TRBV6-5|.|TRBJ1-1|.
TGTGCCAGCAGGCGAAATTCTGACAGGCGTGAAGCTTTCTTT
CASRRNSDRREAFF
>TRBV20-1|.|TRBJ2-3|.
TGCAGTGTTGATGAGGCCGGTACGCAGTATTTT
CSVDEAGTQYF
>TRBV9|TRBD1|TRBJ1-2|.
TGTGCCAGCAGCGCCTCCCAAGGGGGGTCGGGACAGGGGATCTATGGCTACACCTTC
CASSASQGGSGQGIYGYTF
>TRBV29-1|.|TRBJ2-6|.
TGCAGCGTTGGAAGGGGGACTGGGGCCAACGTCCTGACTTTC
CSVGRGTGANVLTF
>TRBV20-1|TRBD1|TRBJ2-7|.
TGCAGTGCTAGTAGGGGGCGGGAGCAGTACTTC
CSASRGREQYF
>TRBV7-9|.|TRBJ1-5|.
TGTGCCAGCAGCTCCCCAGGCAATCAGCCCCAGCATTTT
CASSSPGNQPQHF